The 5 T cell receptor beta chains reported below all come from one sample, sequenced in a study of Ad26.COV2.S vaccination and SARS-CoV-2 variants. Treatment indicated: roughly 19 received Ad26.COV2.S at low or high dose, single or two shots; a few received placebo; per-sample allocation not given. Material that was analyzed had been drawn on day 63 after the first vaccine or placebo injection. Sequencing was performed with immunoSEQ multiplex PCR; in TCRdb, only in-frame clones are kept and a portion is missing. The sample has approximately 410,000 clones, approximately 88% seen once. The sample here was peripheral blood, taken in a trial of Ad26.COV2.S vaccine versus placebo. All receptors come from a person aged 18-65 years who received the Ad26.COV2.S COVID-19 vaccine or a placebo.

V gene TRBV6-5 combines with J gene TRBJ2-5; maybe TRBD2 (6 bases). This CDR3 spans 14 amino acids. The germline gives CDR1 MNHEY, CDR2 SVGAGI. V lost 0 bases, J lost 5 bases, and 10 bases lay in between. The CDR3 is CASSYSPGVETQYF. The CDR3 DNA reads as TGTGCCAGCAGTTACTCTCCGGGGGTTGAGACCCAGTACTTC.

This chain joins TRBV19 and TRBJ2-7; 7 nucleotides match TRBD1. CDR1 and CDR2 from the germline V gene are LNHDA and SQIVND (reference sequence). The CDR3 has 15 amino acids. J gave up 3 bases and V 5 bases, and 10 bases lay outside the gene matches. CDR3 sequence reads: CASSPGRGGSYEQYF. Written as DNA, the CDR3 is TGTGCCAGTAGTCCGGGGAGAGGGGGCAGCTACGAGCAGTACTTC.

This clone was counted between two and nine times. The chain joins TRBV3-1 (or the pseudogene TRBV3-2) to TRBJ1-6; D unresolved. Trimming removed 0 bases from V and 10 bases from J, with 13 bases in between. The CDR3 covers 15 residues. Germline values: CDR1 LGHDT, CDR2 YNNKEL (reference sequence). For the CDR3, the DNA is TGTGCCAGCAGCCAAGAAGTCTCGGGTTACTCACCCCTCCACTTT. As protein: CASSQEVSGYSPLHF.

The chain carries TRBV6-5 and TRBJ1-5; D not resolved. Germline assignment: CDR1 MNHEY and CDR2 SVGAGI. Trimming took 5 bases from V and 1 from J, leaving 9 bases between them. The CDR3 runs to 14 residues. The CDR3 spells CASSPQLSNQPQHF. DNA for the CDR3: TGTGCCAGCAGTCCCCAGTTGAGCAATCAGCCCCAGCATTTT.

The rearrangement joins TRBV4-1 to TRBJ2-3; D call uncertain. CDR3 length equals 12 residues. Germline CDR1 reads MGHRA; CDR2 reads YSYEKL. V lost 3 bases and J lost 6, with 7 bases in between. The CDR3 DNA reads as TGCGCCAGCAGCCACAGTCCTGATACGCAGTATTTT. Its translation is CASSHSPDTQYF.